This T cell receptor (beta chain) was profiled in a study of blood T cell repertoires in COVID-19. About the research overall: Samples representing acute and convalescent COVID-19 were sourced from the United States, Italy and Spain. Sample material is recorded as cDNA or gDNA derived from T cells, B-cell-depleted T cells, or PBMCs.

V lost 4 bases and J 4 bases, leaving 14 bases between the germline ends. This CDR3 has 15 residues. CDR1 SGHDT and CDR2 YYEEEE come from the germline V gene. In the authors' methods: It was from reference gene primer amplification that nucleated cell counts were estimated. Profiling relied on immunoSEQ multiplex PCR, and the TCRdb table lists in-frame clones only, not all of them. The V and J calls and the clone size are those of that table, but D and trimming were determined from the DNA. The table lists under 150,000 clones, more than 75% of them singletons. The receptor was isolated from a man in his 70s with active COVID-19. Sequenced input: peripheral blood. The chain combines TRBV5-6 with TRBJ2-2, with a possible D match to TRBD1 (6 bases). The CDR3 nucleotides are TGTGCCAGCAGCGAAACAGGGTCGAGCACCGGGGAGCTGTTTTTT. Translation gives CASSETGSSTGELFF. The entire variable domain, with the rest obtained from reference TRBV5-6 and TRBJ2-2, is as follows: DAGVTQSPTHLIKTRGQQVTLRCSPKSGHDTVSWYQQALGQGPQFIFQYYEEEERQRGNFPDRFSGHQFPNYSSELNVNALLLGDSALYLCASSETGSSTGELFFGEGSRLTVL.